This TCR beta chain is drawn from a study of metastatic and nonmetastatic thyroid tumors. About the study: It was across blood and tumor or nodule tissue from malignant and benign thyroid patients that repertoires were compared.

In the original workflow: The study built a papillary thyroid cancer distant-metastasis classifier from CDR3 differences across clinicopathological groups. TCRdb re-called clones via MiXCR from the PCR reads. The V and J calls here are based on TCRdb, not the publication. The data contain around 52,000 clones, 25% to 30% of them singletons. General study findings and limits: TCR beta diversity was reportedly significantly higher in malignant thyroid tumors than benign nodules, in blood and tumor.

This clone was picked up a small number of times. Its antigen is unidentified. Thyroid surgery was preceded by no treatment in any patient. V was pared by 2 bases and J by 3 bases, with 12 bases between. The CDR3 runs 15 residues. Per the germline V gene, CDR1 is MNHEY and CDR2 is SVGEGT. The chain links TRBV6-2 or TRBV6-3 to TRBJ2-3, with D perhaps matching TRBD1 (5 bases). This receptor was identified in a female donor with papillary thyroid cancer or a benign thyroid nodule (not recorded which). Some clones in this sample may be carry-over from other donors' samples. Sequenced material: blood. CDR3 region: CASSYQGRTTDTQYF. The CDR3 coding sequence is TGTGCCAGCAGTTACCAGGGCAGAACGACAGATACGCAGTATTTT.